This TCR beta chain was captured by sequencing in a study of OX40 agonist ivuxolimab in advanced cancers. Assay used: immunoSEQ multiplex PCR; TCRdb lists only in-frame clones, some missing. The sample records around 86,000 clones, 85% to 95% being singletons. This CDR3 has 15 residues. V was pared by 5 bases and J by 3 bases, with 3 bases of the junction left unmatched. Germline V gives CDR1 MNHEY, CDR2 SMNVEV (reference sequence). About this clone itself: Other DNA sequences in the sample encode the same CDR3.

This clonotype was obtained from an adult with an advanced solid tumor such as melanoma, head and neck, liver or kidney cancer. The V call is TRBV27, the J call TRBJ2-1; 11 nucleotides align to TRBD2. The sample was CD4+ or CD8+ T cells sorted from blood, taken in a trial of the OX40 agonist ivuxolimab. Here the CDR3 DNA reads TGTGCCAGCAGTCCCGGGACTAGCGGCTACAATGAGCAGTTCTTC. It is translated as CASSPGTSGYNEQFF.